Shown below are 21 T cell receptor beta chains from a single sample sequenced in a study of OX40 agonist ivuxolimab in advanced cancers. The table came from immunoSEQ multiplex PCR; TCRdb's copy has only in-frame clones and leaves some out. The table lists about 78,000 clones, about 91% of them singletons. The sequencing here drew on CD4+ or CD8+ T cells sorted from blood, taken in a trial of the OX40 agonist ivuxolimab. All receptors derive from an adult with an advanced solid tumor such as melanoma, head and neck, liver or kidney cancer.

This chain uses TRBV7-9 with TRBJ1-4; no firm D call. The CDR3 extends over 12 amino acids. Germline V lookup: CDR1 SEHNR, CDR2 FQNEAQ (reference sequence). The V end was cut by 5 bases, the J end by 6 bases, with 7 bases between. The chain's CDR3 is CASSPIDEKLFF. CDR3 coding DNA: TGTGCCAGCAGCCCAATCGATGAAAAACTGTTTTTT.

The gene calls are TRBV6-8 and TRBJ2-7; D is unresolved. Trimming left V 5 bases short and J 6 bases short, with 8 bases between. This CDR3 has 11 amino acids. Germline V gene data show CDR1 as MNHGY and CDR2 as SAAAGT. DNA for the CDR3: TGTGCCAGCAGTATGAAACTCGAGCAGTACTTC. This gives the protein CASSMKLEQYF.

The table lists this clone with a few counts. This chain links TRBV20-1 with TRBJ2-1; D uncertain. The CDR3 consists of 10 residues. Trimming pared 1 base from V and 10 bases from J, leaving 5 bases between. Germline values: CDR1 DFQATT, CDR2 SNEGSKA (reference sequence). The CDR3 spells CSARVEEQFF. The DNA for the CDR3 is TGCAGTGCTAGAGTGGAGGAGCAGTTCTTC.

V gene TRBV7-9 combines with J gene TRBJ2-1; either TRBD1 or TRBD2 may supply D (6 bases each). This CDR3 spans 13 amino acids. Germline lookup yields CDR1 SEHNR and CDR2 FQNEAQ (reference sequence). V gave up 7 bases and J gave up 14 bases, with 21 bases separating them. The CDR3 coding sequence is TGTGCCAGCATCCTCGGGGGCTTAGTAAGAAAGTTCTTC. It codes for CASILGGLVRKFF.

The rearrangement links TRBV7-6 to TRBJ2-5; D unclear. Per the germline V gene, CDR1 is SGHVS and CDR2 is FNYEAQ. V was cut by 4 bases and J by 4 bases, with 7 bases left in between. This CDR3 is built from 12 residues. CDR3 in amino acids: CASSSHRETQYF. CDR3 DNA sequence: TGTGCCAGCAGCTCCCACAGAGAGACCCAGTACTTC.

The CDR3 DNA reads as TGTGCCAGCAGCCGGGGACAGGGTGGGCAAGAGACCCAGTACTTC. Translated: CASSRGQGGQETQYF. The rearrangement links TRBV5-4 to TRBJ2-5, with 9 bases matching TRBD1. The CDR3 covers 15 residues. Looked up from germline, CDR1 is SGHNT and CDR2 is YYREEE (reference sequence). Losses at the gene ends were 4 bases for V and 2 bases for J; bases not matched to a gene: 6.

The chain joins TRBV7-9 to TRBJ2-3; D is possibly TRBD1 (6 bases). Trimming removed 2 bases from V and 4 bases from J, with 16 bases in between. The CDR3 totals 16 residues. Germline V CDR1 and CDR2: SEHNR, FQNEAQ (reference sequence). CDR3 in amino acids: CASSLLLGAQPDTQYF. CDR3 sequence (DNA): TGTGCCAGCAGCTTACTTTTGGGGGCCCAACCAGATACGCAGTATTTT.

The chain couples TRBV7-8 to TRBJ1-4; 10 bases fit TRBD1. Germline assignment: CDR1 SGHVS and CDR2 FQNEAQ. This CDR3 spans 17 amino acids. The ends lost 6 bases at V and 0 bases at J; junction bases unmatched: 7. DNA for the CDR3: TGTGCCAGCAGACGGAGACAGGGGGCTTCAACTAATGAAAAACTGTTTTTT. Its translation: CASRRRQGASTNEKLFF. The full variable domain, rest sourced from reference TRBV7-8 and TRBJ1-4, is GAGVSQSPRYKVAKRGQDVALRCDPISGHVSLFWYQQALGQGPEFLTYFQNEAQLDKSGLPSDRFFAERPEGSVSTLKIQRTQQEDSAVYLCASRRRQGASTNEKLFFGSGTQLSVL.

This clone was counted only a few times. The CDR3: CASSFTGGGTEAFF. Written as DNA, the CDR3 is TGTGCCAGCAGCTTCACAGGGGGAGGCACTGAAGCTTTCTTT. This chain connects TRBV11-1 to TRBJ1-1; 8 nucleotides match TRBD1. The V segment lost 3 bases and the J segment 4 bases; nucleotides outside the gene matches: 4. The CDR3 is made up of 14 amino acids. From germline, CDR1 is SGHAT and CDR2 FQDESV (reference sequence).

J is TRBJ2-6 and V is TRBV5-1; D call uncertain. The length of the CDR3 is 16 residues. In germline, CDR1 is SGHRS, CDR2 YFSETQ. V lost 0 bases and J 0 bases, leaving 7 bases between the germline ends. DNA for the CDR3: TGCGCCAGCAGCTTGGGGACCCCCTCTGGGGCCAACGTCCTGACTTTC. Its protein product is CASSLGTPSGANVLTF.

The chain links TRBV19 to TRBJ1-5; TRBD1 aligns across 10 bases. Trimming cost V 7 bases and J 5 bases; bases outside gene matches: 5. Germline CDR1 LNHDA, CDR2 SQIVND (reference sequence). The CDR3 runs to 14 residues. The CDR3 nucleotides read TGTGCCAGTACCACGGGACAGGGGTATCAGCCCCAGCATTTT. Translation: CASTTGQGYQPQHF.

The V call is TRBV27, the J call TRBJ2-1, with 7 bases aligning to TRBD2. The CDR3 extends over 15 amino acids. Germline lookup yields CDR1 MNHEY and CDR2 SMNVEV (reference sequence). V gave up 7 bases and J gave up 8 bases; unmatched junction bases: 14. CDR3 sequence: CASTPRREWPHEQFF. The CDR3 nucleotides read TGTGCCAGCACCCCAAGGCGGGAGTGGCCCCATGAGCAGTTCTTC.

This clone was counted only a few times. CDR3 amino acids: CASSYSGQGFYGYTF. The CDR3 DNA sequence: TGTGCCAGCAGTTACTCGGGACAGGGCTTCTATGGCTACACCTTC. The chain links TRBV6-5 to TRBJ1-2, with 9 bases fitting TRBD1. The germline gives CDR1 MNHEY, CDR2 SVGAGI. After removal of 0 bases from V and 4 bases from J, the junction contained 3 bases not matched to a gene. The CDR3 runs 15 residues.

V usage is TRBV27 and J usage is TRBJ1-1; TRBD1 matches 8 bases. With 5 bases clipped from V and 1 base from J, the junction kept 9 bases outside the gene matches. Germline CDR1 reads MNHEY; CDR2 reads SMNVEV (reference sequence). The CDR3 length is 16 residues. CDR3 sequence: CASSPAIGTGNTEAFF. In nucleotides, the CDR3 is TGTGCCAGCAGTCCCGCTATTGGGACAGGGAACACTGAAGCTTTCTTT.

The chain's CDR3 is CASSPGQAAIEETQYF. The CDR3 DNA follows: TGCGCCAGCAGCCCGGGACAGGCCGCGATCGAAGAGACCCAGTACTTC. The J gene is TRBJ2-5, the V gene TRBV4-1, with 8 bases fitting TRBD1. Germline V gene sequence: CDR1 MGHRA, CDR2 YSYEKL. The CDR3 consists of 16 residues. V was pared by 4 bases and J by 3 bases, with 10 bases of the junction left unmatched.

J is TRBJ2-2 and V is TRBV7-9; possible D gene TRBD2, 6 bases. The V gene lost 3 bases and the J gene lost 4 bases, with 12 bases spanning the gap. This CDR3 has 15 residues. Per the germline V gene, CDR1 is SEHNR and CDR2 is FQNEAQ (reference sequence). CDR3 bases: TGTGCCAGCAGCTTCCGGGACTTCGTCACCGGGGAGCTGTTTTTT. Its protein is CASSFRDFVTGELFF.

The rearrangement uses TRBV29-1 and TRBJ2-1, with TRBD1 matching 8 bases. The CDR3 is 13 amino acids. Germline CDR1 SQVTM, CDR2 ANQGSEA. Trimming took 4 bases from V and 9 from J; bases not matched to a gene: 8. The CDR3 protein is CSVVLDRETEQFF. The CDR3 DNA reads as TGCAGCGTTGTCTTGGACAGGGAGACTGAGCAGTTCTTC.

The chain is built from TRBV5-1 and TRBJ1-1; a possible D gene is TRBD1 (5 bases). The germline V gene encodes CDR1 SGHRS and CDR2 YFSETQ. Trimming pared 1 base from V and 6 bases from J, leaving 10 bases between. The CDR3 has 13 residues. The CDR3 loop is CASSLMGVAEAFF. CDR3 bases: TGCGCCAGCAGCTTGATGGGGGTGGCTGAAGCTTTCTTT.

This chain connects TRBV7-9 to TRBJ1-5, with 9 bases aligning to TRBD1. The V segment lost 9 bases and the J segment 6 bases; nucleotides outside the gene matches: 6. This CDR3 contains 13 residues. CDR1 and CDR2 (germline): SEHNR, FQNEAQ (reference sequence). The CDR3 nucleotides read TGTGCCAGTGAACAGGGGGCTGGTCAGCCCCAGCATTTT. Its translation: CASEQGAGQPQHF.

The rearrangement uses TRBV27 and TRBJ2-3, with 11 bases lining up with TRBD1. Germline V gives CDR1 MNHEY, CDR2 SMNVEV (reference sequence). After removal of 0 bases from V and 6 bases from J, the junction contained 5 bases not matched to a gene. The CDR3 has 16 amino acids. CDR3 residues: CASSLSADRGRDTQYF. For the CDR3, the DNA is TGTGCCAGCAGTTTATCTGCGGACAGGGGGCGGGATACGCAGTATTTT.

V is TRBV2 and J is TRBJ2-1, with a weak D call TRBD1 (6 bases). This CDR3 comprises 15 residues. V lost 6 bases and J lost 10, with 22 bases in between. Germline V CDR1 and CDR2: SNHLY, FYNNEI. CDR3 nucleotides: TGTGCCAGCAGCCTAACTCACCCGGGACAAAGAGAGCAGTTCTTC. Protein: CASSLTHPGQREQFF.